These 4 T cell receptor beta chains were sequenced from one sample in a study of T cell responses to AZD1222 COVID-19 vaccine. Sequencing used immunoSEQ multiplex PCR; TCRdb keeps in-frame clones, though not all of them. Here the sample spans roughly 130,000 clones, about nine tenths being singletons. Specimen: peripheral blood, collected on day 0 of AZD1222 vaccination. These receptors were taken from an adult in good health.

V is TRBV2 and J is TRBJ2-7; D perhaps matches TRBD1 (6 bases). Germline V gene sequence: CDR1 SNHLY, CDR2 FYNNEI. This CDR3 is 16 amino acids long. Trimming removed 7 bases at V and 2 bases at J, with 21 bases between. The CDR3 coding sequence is TGTGCCAGCACCGAAAGAGGGGACATCTCTACCTACGAGCAGTACTTC. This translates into CASTERGDISTYEQYF.

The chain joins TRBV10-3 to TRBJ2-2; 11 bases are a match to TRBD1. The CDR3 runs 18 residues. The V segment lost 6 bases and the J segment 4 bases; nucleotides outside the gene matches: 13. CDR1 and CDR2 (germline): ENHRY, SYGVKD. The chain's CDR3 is CAIRGTGGIIEGTGELFF. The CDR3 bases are TGTGCCATCAGGGGGACAGGGGGGATCATCGAGGGCACCGGGGAGCTGTTTTTT.

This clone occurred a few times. The CDR3 loop is CASSIEGRGHYEQYF. CDR3 DNA sequence: TGTGCCAGTAGTATAGAGGGTCGGGGGCACTACGAGCAGTACTTC. The chain is built from TRBV19 and TRBJ2-7; D tentatively reads TRBD1 or TRBD2 (6 bases each). V lost 0 bases to trimming and J lost 3 bases, with 12 bases between them. CDR1 and CDR2 from the germline V gene are LNHDA and SQIVND (reference sequence). The CDR3 is 15 residues long.

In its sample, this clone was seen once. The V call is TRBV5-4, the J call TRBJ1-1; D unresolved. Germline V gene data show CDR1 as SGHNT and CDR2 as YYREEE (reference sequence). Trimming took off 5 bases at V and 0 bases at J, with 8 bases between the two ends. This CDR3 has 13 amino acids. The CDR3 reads CASSRGVNTEAFF. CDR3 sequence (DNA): TGTGCCAGCAGTCGGGGAGTGAACACTGAAGCTTTCTTT.